The 15 T cell receptor beta chains listed next were all sequenced from one sample in a study of TIL therapy for anti-PD-1-resistant metastatic lung cancer. As to time point: pre-treatment sample, taken before nivolumab and TIL therapy. Tumor tissue came from excised metastases, mostly pleural nodules or supraclavicular lymph nodes. Sequencing used immunoSEQ v3. Profiling relied on immunoSEQ multiplex PCR, and the TCRdb table lists in-frame clones only, not all of them. The table has roughly 2,400 clones, about 73% seen once. This specimen consisted of tumor tissue, obtained at baseline. The receptor source for this set is a person aged 25 to 80 with non-small cell lung cancer. Some clones in this sample may be carry-over from other donors' samples.

This clone occurred a few times. One junction end disagrees with the germline gene, perhaps due to a read error. This chain uses TRBV20-1 with TRBJ2-1, with 10 nucleotides matching TRBD2. The CDR3 has 11 residues. Germline V gene sequence: CDR1 DFQATT, CDR2 SNEGSKA (reference sequence). The CDR3 protein is CSASLAGAPIF. The DNA for the CDR3 is TGCAGTGCTAGTCTAGCGGGAGCGCCCATCTTC.

The chain is built from TRBV6-1 and TRBJ2-5; D not resolved. CDR3 length equals 13 residues. The ends were cut back, 4 bases at V and 5 bases at J, with 11 bases in the middle. The V gene's germline CDR1 is MNHNS and CDR2 SASEGT. Written as DNA, the CDR3 is TGTGCCAGCAGTGTATTCCCCGTGGAGACCCAGTACTTC. This codes for CASSVFPVETQYF.

The chain is built from TRBV2 and TRBJ1-4; 7 bases map to TRBD1. This CDR3 region has 15 residues. Germline CDR1 SNHLY, CDR2 FYNNEI. J lost 11 bases, V lost 1 base, and 10 bases had no gene match. CDR3 loop: CASSEEGQAQGKLFF. The CDR3 DNA is TGTGCCAGCAGTGAAGAAGGACAGGCCCAAGGTAAACTGTTTTTT.

V and J are TRBV30 and TRBJ1-2; D is ambiguous. V lost 2 bases and J 4 bases, leaving 11 bases between the germline ends. CDR1 GTSNPN and CDR2 SVGIG come from the germline V gene (reference sequence). The CDR3 has 13 residues. CDR3 coding DNA: TGTGCCTGGAGTCATGGAGAGCCCTATGGCTACACCTTC. It specifies CAWSHGEPYGYTF.

The V call is TRBV19, the J call TRBJ2-7, with D possibly TRBD2 on 6 matching bases. There are 17 residues in the CDR3. CDR1 and CDR2 (germline): LNHDA, SQIVND (reference sequence). The ends were cut back, 6 bases at V and 3 bases at J, with 24 bases in the middle. CDR3 protein: CASSYAPGTAGRYEQYF. The CDR3 coding sequence is TGTGCCAGTAGCTACGCGCCGGGGACTGCTGGCCGCTACGAGCAGTACTTC.

The genes are TRBV18 and TRBJ1-6; D call uncertain. In germline, CDR1 is KGHSH, CDR2 LQKENI. The CDR3 totals 15 residues. V lost 0 bases and J lost 9, with 12 bases in between. Here the CDR3 reads CASSPPGIGSSPLHF. The CDR3 DNA sequence: TGTGCCAGCTCACCACCGGGAATCGGGAGTTCACCCCTCCACTTT.

V usage is TRBV5-8 and J usage is TRBJ1-2; 8 bases match TRBD1. Germline V gene data show CDR1 as SGHTS and CDR2 as YDEGEE. This CDR3 is built from 15 residues. V trimming: 3 bases; J trimming: 5 bases; junction bases outside the gene matches: 9. The CDR3 nucleotides are TGTGCCAGCAGCTCGGGACAGGTTGCATCTTATGGCTACACCTTC. It specifies CASSSGQVASYGYTF.

The V call is TRBV19, the J call TRBJ2-1; 14 nucleotides line up with TRBD2. Germline CDR1 is LNHDA and CDR2 is SQIVND (reference sequence). J lost 6 bases, V lost 6 bases, and 7 bases had no gene match. The CDR3 has 16 amino acids. CDR3 amino acids: CASRKPGLAGVNEQFF. The CDR3, as DNA: TGTGCCAGTAGGAAGCCGGGACTAGCGGGAGTCAATGAGCAGTTCTTC.

This chain uses TRBV7-9 with TRBJ2-2; either TRBD1 or TRBD2 may supply D (6 bases each). V was clipped by 5 bases and J by 6 bases, with 22 bases between them. The CDR3 spans 17 residues. Germline V gene lookup returns CDR1 SEHNR and CDR2 FQNEAQ (reference sequence). The CDR3 loop reads CASSRLPGADLAGELFF. For the CDR3, the DNA is TGTGCCAGCAGCCGCCTGCCGGGGGCTGATTTAGCCGGGGAGCTGTTTTTT.

This rearrangement joins TRBV7-6 to TRBJ2-2; D gene unclear. Germline V gene data show CDR1 as SGHVS and CDR2 as FNYEAQ. The CDR3 length is 11 residues. V was clipped by 0 bases and J by 7 bases, with 0 bases between them. This chain's CDR3 is CASSLAGELFF. The CDR3 nucleotides read TGTGCCAGCAGCTTAGCCGGGGAGCTGTTTTTT.

This clone turned up a few times. The chain links TRBV28 to TRBJ1-6, with D uncertain. The CDR3 has 14 residues. CDR1 is MDHEN, CDR2 SYDVKM, per germline. Trimming pared 2 bases from V and 7 bases from J, leaving 9 bases between. The DNA for the CDR3 is TGTGCCAGCAGTTTAGACCAAGGCAATTCACCCCTCCACTTT. Its translation: CASSLDQGNSPLHF.

This clone occurred a few times. The CDR3 sequence is CASSPGVSYEQYV. In nucleotides, the CDR3 is TGTGCCAGCAGCCCGGGGGTCTCCTACGAGCAGTACGTC. J is TRBJ2-7 and V is TRBV11-3; tentative D call: TRBD2 (6 bases). In germline, CDR1 is SGHNT, CDR2 YENEEA. Trimming removed 5 bases at V and 0 bases at J, with 8 bases between. CDR3 length: 13 residues.

The J gene is TRBJ2-2, the V gene TRBV7-6, with TRBD2 matching over 12 bases. In germline, CDR1 is SGHVS, CDR2 FNYEAQ. The CDR3 extends over 16 amino acids. The junction had 10 bases not matched to a gene; V was cut back by 6 bases and J by 8 bases. For the CDR3, the DNA is TGTGCCAGCAGACCCAGACTAGCGGGGGCACGGGGGGAGCTGTTTTTT. Its translation is CASRPRLAGARGELFF.

V gene TRBV7-3 combines with J gene TRBJ2-6; D is possibly TRBD1 (5 bases). The CDR3 extends over 18 amino acids. V shed 3 bases and J shed 0 bases, with 15 bases lying between them. Germline values: CDR1 SGHTA, CDR2 FQGTGA. The CDR3 DNA reads as TGTGCCAGCAGCTTGACAGCGACCCTTTACTCTGGGGCCAACGTCCTGACTTTC. Residues: CASSLTATLYSGANVLTF.

This sequence joins TRBV4-1 and TRBJ2-6; D is uncertain. Trimming took off 0 bases at V and 2 bases at J, with 2 bases between the two ends. Germline loops: CDR1 MGHRA, CDR2 YSYEKL. The length of the CDR3 is 14 residues. The CDR3: CASSQDPGANVLTF. As DNA, the CDR3 is TGCGCCAGCAGCCAAGATCCTGGGGCCAACGTCCTGACTTTC.